The sequence of this T cell receptor (beta chain) was determined in a study of blood T cell repertoires in COVID-19. Measured with immunoSEQ multiplex PCR; TCRdb has only the in-frame clones, and not every one. This sample has tens of thousands of clones, with about 89% found just once. Germline CDR1 MNHEY, CDR2 SMNVEV (reference sequence). V trimming: 2 bases; J trimming: 2 bases; junction bases outside the gene matches: 8. This CDR3 is built from 17 residues. Material for sequencing was peripheral blood. The source of this sequence is an older man with COVID-19, enrolled during active disease. The chain is built from TRBV27 and TRBJ1-4; 7 bases line up with TRBD1. CDR3 coding DNA: TGTGCCAGCAGTTTACTCCGAAGGGGGCGGACTAATGAAAAACTGTTTTTT. Residues: CASSLLRRGRTNEKLFF.